The rows below give T cell receptor beta chains drawn from one sample of a study of blood T cell repertoires in COVID-19. The method was immunoSEQ multiplex PCR; TCRdb's version includes in-frame clones alone and lacks a portion of them. The repertoire holds roughly 91,000 clones, with about four fifths as singletons. Sequencing was carried out using peripheral blood. These receptors came from a woman of 80 years or more with acute or convalescent COVID-19. Both conserved end residues are part of each CDR3. The D gene is left open where the match is weak. The size field is filled for only some rows; it gives once, few, many or a size class.

j_call	clone_size	v_call	d_call	cdr3_nt	cdr3_aa
TRBJ1-4	NA	TRBV5-1	NA	TGCGCCAGCAGCAAGACGGGGAGGCGGGATGAAAAACTGTTTTTT	CASSKTGRRDEKLFF
TRBJ2-3	NA	TRBV24-1	NA	TGTGCCACCAGTCAGGACAGCAGCACAGATACGCAGTATTTT	CATSQDSSTDTQYF
TRBJ2-2	NA	TRBV28	NA	TGTGCCAGCAGTTTAGGAGGGATGAACACCGGGGAGCTGTTTTTT	CASSLGGMNTGELFF
TRBJ1-2	NA	TRBV27	TRBD1	TGTGCCAGCAGTTGGGACAGTAACTATGGCTACACCTTC	CASSWDSNYGYTF
TRBJ2-2	NA	TRBV27	NA	TGTGCCAGCAGTTCCGGGGGGAACACCGGGGAGCTGTTTTTT	CASSSGGNTGELFF
TRBJ2-1	NA	TRBV4-2	TRBD2	TGTGCCAGCAGCCAAGACTCTAGCGGGAGGGGCAATGAGCAGTTCTTC	CASSQDSSGRGNEQFF
TRBJ1-1	NA	TRBV19	TRBD1	TGTGCCAGTAGTATTAAGACAGGGGGCCCCACTGAAGCTTTCTTT	CASSIKTGGPTEAFF
TRBJ2-7	NA	TRBV5-4	TRBD2	TGTGCCAGCAGCTTAGGGACTAGCGGGACTCCCTACGAGCAGTACTTC	CASSLGTSGTPYEQYF
TRBJ1-2	NA	TRBV12-3/TRBV12-4	NA	TGTGCCAGCAGTTTTATCGTAAATGGCTACACCTTC	CASSFIVNGYTF
TRBJ2-7	NA	TRBV5-1	NA	TGCGCCAGCAGCTTGGCCGGGGGAAACTCCTACGAGCAGTACTTC	CASSLAGGNSYEQYF
TRBJ2-7	few	TRBV5-1	TRBD1	TGCGCCAGCAGCTTCGGGACAGGCCCCTACGAGCAGTACTTC	CASSFGTGPYEQYF
TRBJ2-5	NA	TRBV6-5	NA	TGTGCCAGCAGTTACTCCAGACTAGGAGGAGAGACCCAGTACTTC	CASSYSRLGGETQYF
TRBJ2-3	NA	TRBV5-1	NA	TGCGCCAGCAGCTCCATGACACCAGACACAGATACGCAGTATTTT	CASSSMTPDTDTQYF
TRBJ2-7	NA	TRBV6-6	NA	TGTGCCAGCAGTTACTCCACCCAGAGGGGGGGAGACGAGCAGTACTTC	CASSYSTQRGGDEQYF
TRBJ2-3	NA	TRBV16	NA	TGTGCCAGCAGCCAACGTAGAATCGATACGCAGTATTTT	CASSQRRIDTQYF
TRBJ1-2	NA	TRBV9	TRBD1	TGTGCCAGCAACACGGGACAGGGATATGGCTACACCTTC	CASNTGQGYGYTF
TRBJ1-2	NA	TRBV28	TRBD1	TGTGCCAACAGGGGGCTGGGGGGCTACACCTTC	CANRGLGGYTF
TRBJ2-7	once	TRBV12-5	NA	TGTGCTAGTGCCCCCTTCGACAGGTACCACTCCTACGAGCAGTACTTC	CASAPFDRYHSYEQYF
TRBJ2-7	NA	TRBV11-3	NA	TGTGCCAGCAGCTTAAGGGGGGGGCCTTCTTACGAGCAGTACTTC	CASSLRGGPSYEQYF
TRBJ1-2	NA	TRBV12-3/TRBV12-4	NA	TGTGCCAGCAGTTCGAACTATGGCTACACCTTC	CASSSNYGYTF
TRBJ2-2	NA	TRBV9	NA	TGTGCCAGCAGCGTCGGAGGGTTCGGTGGGGAGCTGTTTTTT	CASSVGGFGGELFF
TRBJ2-3	NA	TRBV19	NA	TGTGCCAGTAGTAAAGCGGTCCACACAGATACGCAGTATTTT	CASSKAVHTDTQYF